This record looks at one T cell receptor (beta chain) sequence and its context. Antigen unknown. These data are taken from a study of graft-versus-host responses after intestinal transplantation. In the study overall: Each recipient received anti-thymocyte globulin induction, then tacrolimus and steroids for about 3 years.

Points from the study as a whole: Graft-versus-host to host-versus-graft clonal ratios in allografts were high in patients with graft-donor T cell macrochimerism. GvH clones surfaced in recipient marrow, some emerging earlier in ileum or blood.

This table comes from immunoSEQ multiplex PCR, and its TCRdb copy is limited to in-frame clones, with some not included. The sample contains about 51,000 clones, around 95% of which appear only once. This CDR3 has 14 residues. Germline values: CDR1 SGHDN, CDR2 FVKESK. The V end was cut by 0 bases, the J end by 5 bases, with 8 bases between. Material: unstimulated CD8+ T cells sorted from spleen or lymph node cells, obtained before transplant. This clonotype originated in a human donor who was the organ donor for an intestinal transplant. The rearrangement joins TRBV14 to TRBJ2-1, with D uncertain. This CDR3 reads CASSQEIGNNEQFF. Written as DNA, the CDR3 is TGTGCCAGCAGCCAAGAGATCGGAAACAATGAGCAGTTCTTC.